These 14 T cell receptor beta chains originate from one sample sequenced in a study of T-cell memory formation after mild COVID-19. TCRdb used MiXCR to reprocess the 5' RACE reads, holding one entry per CDR3 protein. The sample contains tens of thousands of distinct CDR3 sequences, 11% to 15% of which appear only once. Sequencing was done on a sample of PBMCs or a T cell subset sorted from them (not recorded which). Source of these receptors: an adult woman who had mild COVID-19 (a few samples of this study predate the infection). Cell type and time point are not known.

This clonotype has more than one count but fewer than ten. The gene calls are TRBV3-1 and TRBJ2-1; 9 positions match TRBD2. The CDR3 spans 16 residues. Looked up from germline, CDR1 is LGHDT and CDR2 is YNNKEL (reference sequence). The ends lost 1 base at V and 6 bases at J; junction bases unmatched: 7. The CDR3 DNA reads TGTGCCAGCAGCCAAGTAGCGGGAGAGTTCGGCAATGAGCAGTTCTTC. It translates to CASSQVAGEFGNEQFF.

The chain has TRBV13 and TRBJ1-1, with D maybe TRBD1 (6 bases). Germline-derived CDR1 and CDR2 are PRHDT and FYEKMQ (reference sequence). The CDR3 totals 16 residues. The V gene lost 5 bases and the J gene lost 0 bases, with 16 bases spanning the gap. The CDR3 coding sequence is TGTGCCAGCAGCGATTGGGACACACTTATGAACACTGAAGCTTTCTTT. Translated: CASSDWDTLMNTEAFF. Variable domain in full (rest from reference TRBV13 and TRBJ1-1): AAGVIQSPRHLIKEKRETATLKCYPIPRHDTVYWYQQGPGQDPQFLISFYEKMQSDKGSIPDRFSAQQFSDYHSELNMSSLELGDSALYFCASSDWDTLMNTEAFFGQGTRLTVV.

The rearrangement links TRBV20-1 to TRBJ2-7, with TRBD1 matching 9 bases. Germline V CDR1 and CDR2: DFQATT, SNEGSKA (reference sequence). This CDR3 is 15 amino acids long. Losses at the gene ends were 0 bases for V and 5 bases for J; bases not matched to a gene: 8. The CDR3 sequence: CSARDFGTGSDEQYF. The CDR3 DNA reads as TGCAGTGCTAGAGATTTTGGGACAGGGAGTGACGAGCAGTACTTC.

A few counts support this clonotype. CDR3 in DNA: TGCGCCAGCAGCCCCGGGACAGCCTCTGAAGAGACCCAGTACTTC. Translated: CASSPGTASEETQYF. The chain links TRBV5-1 to TRBJ2-5; 7 bases fit TRBD1. Trimming took 4 bases from V and 3 from J; bases not matched to a gene: 9. There are 15 residues in the CDR3. The germline CDR1 and CDR2 sequences are SGHRS and YFSETQ.

V usage is TRBV6-5 and J usage is TRBJ2-3, with D uncertain. Trimming cost V 5 bases and J 6 bases, with 18 bases left between them. CDR1 is MNHEY, CDR2 SVGAGI, per germline. This CDR3 region has 15 residues. This CDR3 is CASSPHFSGQDTQYF. CDR3 DNA sequence: TGTGCCAGCAGTCCACACTTCAGTGGTCAGGATACGCAGTATTTT.

This clonotype was counted between two and nine times. The chain is built from TRBV19 and TRBJ2-7; TRBD1 is a possible D gene (5 bases). The V gene's germline CDR1 is LNHDA and CDR2 SQIVND (reference sequence). V was pared by 3 bases and J by 0 bases, with 9 bases between. The CDR3 contains 14 residues. CDR3 protein: CASSIQGYSYEQYF. The DNA of the CDR3 is TGTGCCAGTAGTATCCAGGGTTACTCCTACGAGCAGTACTTC.

This clonotype was counted between two and nine times. CDR3: CLPGQGSYEQYF. The CDR3 DNA is TGTTTACCGGGACAGGGGTCCTACGAGCAGTACTTC. The chain joins TRBV25-1 to TRBJ2-7; 10 bases map to TRBD1. Germline CDR1 is MGHDK and CDR2 is SYGVNS. The CDR3 has 12 amino acids.

The table lists this clonotype with many counts. The V and J genes are TRBV5-1 and TRBJ2-7; D perhaps matches TRBD2 (6 bases). Germline V gene data show CDR1 as SGHRS and CDR2 as YFSETQ. There are 14 residues in the CDR3. Trimming removed 4 bases at V and 3 bases at J, with 14 bases between. The CDR3 nucleotides read TGCGCCAGCAGCCGGAGGGCCGAAGGCTACGAGCAGTACTTC. This translates into CASSRRAEGYEQYF.

This clonotype was seen more than once but under ten times. The genes are TRBV4-2 and TRBJ2-1; 10 bases map to TRBD1. Germline-derived CDR1 and CDR2 are LGHNA and YNFKEQ. CDR3 length: 17 amino acids. The trim removed 2 bases at V and 6 bases at J, leaving 10 bases unmatched. CDR3 in DNA: TGTGCCAGCAGCCAATCCACCGGGACAGGGGCCCTCAATGAGCAGTTCTTC. Protein sequence: CASSQSTGTGALNEQFF.

CDR3 coding DNA: TGTGCCAGCAGCCGCGGCCGGGTGGGGCGAACCTACGAGCAGTACTTC. Its translation is CASSRGRVGRTYEQYF. The chain combines TRBV3-1 with TRBJ2-7; weak D call: TRBD1 (5 bases). CDR1 is LGHDT, CDR2 YNNKEL, per germline (reference sequence). The germline V and J ends were trimmed by 4 bases and 2 bases, with 18 bases remaining between them. The CDR3 length is 16 residues.

This clonotype was counted between two and nine times. This sequence joins TRBV6-2 or TRBV6-3 and TRBJ1-5, with D perhaps TRBD1 (5 bases). The germline CDR1 and CDR2 sequences are MNHEY and SVGEGT. The CDR3 consists of 14 residues. V gave up 2 bases and J gave up 5 bases, with 10 bases separating them. The CDR3 DNA reads TGTGCCAGCAGTTACCCAGACAGAGATCAGCCCCAGCATTTT. Its protein is CASSYPDRDQPQHF.

V usage is TRBV5-1 and J usage is TRBJ2-7; TRBD1 matches 11 bases. The CDR3 runs to 16 residues. Losses at the gene ends were 3 bases for V and 6 bases for J; bases not matched to a gene: 11. CDR1 SGHRS and CDR2 YFSETQ come from the germline V gene. CDR3 sequence: CASSSFPGQGDSEQYF. The CDR3 DNA follows: TGCGCCAGCAGCTCTTTTCCGGGACAGGGGGATAGCGAGCAGTACTTC.

This chain connects TRBV7-6 to TRBJ2-5, with TRBD1 matching 9 bases. The CDR3 totals 16 residues. V lost 3 bases to trimming and J lost 1 base; unmatched junction nucleotides: 6. CDR1 and CDR2 from the germline V gene are SGHVS and FNYEAQ. CDR3 in amino acids: CASSFGTGKPQETQYF. For the CDR3, the DNA is TGTGCCAGCAGCTTCGGGACAGGGAAACCCCAAGAGACCCAGTACTTC.

The genes are TRBV12-3 or TRBV12-4 and TRBJ2-7; 11 bases fit TRBD2. J lost 6 bases, V lost 3 bases, and 19 bases had no gene match. The CDR3 totals 19 residues. CDR3 in DNA: TGTGCCAGCAGTTTGGAGGGATTAGCGGGGGGGCCTAAGGGATCCGAGCAGTACTTC. Residues: CASSLEGLAGGPKGSEQYF.